The 10 T cell receptor beta chains below all came from one sample that was sequenced in a study of response to subunit inactivated influenza vaccine (dated by TCRdb to 2017 to 2018). The receptor library was made with RT-PCR. The instrument was an Illumina HiSeq 2500. The public reads were quality trimmed at Q25 with fastp and then assembled into clones with MiXCR by TCRdb, keeping productive beta chains. A single entry per CDR3 protein holds the most common genes and DNA from its merged rows. The sample profile shows some 850,000 distinct CDR3 sequences; about 18% of them were found once. The ten largest account for roughly 11% of the sample. Sequences were derived from PBMCs from blood, sampled 4 to 6 days after vaccination. These receptors all stem from a man in his forties or fifties who received an inactivated influenza vaccine. Donor details come from another sample of the same person, matched by shared clones.

There are a few counts of this clonotype. This chain connects TRBV9 to TRBJ1-3, with D tentatively TRBD1 (5 bases). Germline V gives CDR1 SGDLS, CDR2 YYNGEE. The CDR3 runs to 17 residues. V lost 3 bases, J lost 0 bases, and 16 bases lay in between. The CDR3 bases are TGTGCCAGCAGCGCGGTGACAGCCCGCCCCTCTGGAAACACCATATATTTT. It is translated as CASSAVTARPSGNTIYF.

The chain couples TRBV10-3 to TRBJ2-1; 7 nucleotides align to TRBD1. This CDR3 is built from 15 residues. Trimming removed 3 bases from V and 5 bases from J; junction bases left unmatched: 7. From germline, CDR1 is ENHRY and CDR2 SYGVKD. CDR3 sequence: CAISDFSGTDNEQFF. Here the CDR3 DNA reads TGTGCCATCAGTGACTTCTCTGGGACAGACAATGAGCAGTTCTTC.

The chain uses TRBV20-1 and TRBJ2-5, with a weak D call TRBD2 (5 bases). Trimming left V 0 bases short and J 2 bases short, with 13 bases between. The CDR3 has 15 residues. Germline V lookup: CDR1 DFQATT, CDR2 SNEGSKA (reference sequence). Written as DNA, the CDR3 is TGCAGTGCTAGAGAGGAAGGGAGAATGCAAGAGACCCAGTACTTC. It translates to CSAREEGRMQETQYF.

The table lists this clonotype with a count of one. J is TRBJ2-3 and V is TRBV5-6; D possibly corresponds to TRBD2 (6 bases). V was cut by 0 bases and J by 8 bases, with 10 bases left in between. The CDR3 length is 13 residues. Per the germline V gene, CDR1 is SGHDT and CDR2 is YYEEEE. This CDR3 is CASSLATGGTQYF. Written as DNA, the CDR3 is TGTGCCAGCAGCTTGGCCACCGGGGGTACGCAGTATTTT.

The table lists this clonotype with a few counts. The V and J genes are TRBV5-1 and TRBJ2-3; D may be TRBD2 (6 bases). The CDR3 runs 14 residues. V dropped 4 bases and J dropped 8 bases, with 17 bases sitting between them. Germline CDR1 reads SGHRS; CDR2 reads YFSETQ. CDR3 sequence reads: CASSVPAGTATQYF. CDR3 bases: TGCGCCAGCAGCGTCCCCGCCGGGACTGCTACGCAGTATTTT.

The chain employs TRBV7-2 and TRBJ2-3; maybe TRBD2 (6 bases). Between the trimmed V and J ends, which lost 0 bases and 3 bases, there was a span of 13 bases. CDR3 length: 16 amino acids. The germline V gene has CDR1 SGHTA and CDR2 FQGNSA. CDR3 region: CASSLAPSAGTDTQYF. In DNA form, the CDR3 reads TGTGCCAGCAGCTTAGCCCCTAGCGCGGGTACAGATACGCAGTATTTT.

The V call is TRBV20-1, the J call TRBJ2-2; 7 bases fit TRBD2. The CDR3 has 17 residues. CDR1 and CDR2 from the germline V gene are DFQATT and SNEGSKA (reference sequence). Germline trimming cut 7 bases from V and 6 bases from J; bases unmatched to any gene: 20. CDR3 residues: CSGIRAGLGTFPGELFF. CDR3 DNA sequence: TGCAGTGGTATACGGGCAGGACTAGGGACTTTCCCCGGGGAGCTGTTTTTT.

The chain has TRBV20-1 and TRBJ2-7; D might be TRBD1 (5 bases). Trimming removed 3 bases at V and 7 bases at J, with 19 bases between. Germline V gene sequence: CDR1 DFQATT, CDR2 SNEGSKA (reference sequence). CDR3 length equals 14 residues. Here the CDR3 reads CSASTRESYREQYF. DNA for the CDR3: TGCAGTGCTAGCACCAGGGAATCTTATCGGGAGCAGTACTTC.

This clonotype was counted at least ten times. The rearrangement links TRBV12-3 or TRBV12-4 to TRBJ1-3, with D perhaps matching TRBD1 (5 bases). V shed 5 bases and J shed 0 bases, with 17 bases lying between them. The length of the CDR3 is 17 residues. The CDR3 sequence is CASSTPGRQLSGNTIYF. In DNA, the CDR3 is TGTGCCAGCAGTACTCCGGGACGGCAGCTCTCTGGAAACACCATATATTTT.

Remarks on this clonotype: At one boundary the junction diverges from the germline segment, which might be a read error. The J gene is TRBJ2-5, the V gene TRBV7-2; D is unresolved. The CDR3 totals 15 residues. Per germline, CDR1 SGHTA and CDR2 FQGNSA. Written as DNA, the CDR3 is TGTGCCAGCACCTTGGGGTGGGTATTCCAAGAGACCCAGAACTTC. Translated: CASTLGWVFQETQNF.